This T cell receptor (beta chain) was identified during a study of cytomegalovirus exposure and HLA in healthy donors. About the study: Of a few hundred genotyped donors, 80% to 85% grouped in the Caucasian-associated ancestry cluster.

J lost 8 bases, V lost 2 bases, and 5 bases had no gene match. The CDR3 is made up of 14 amino acids. Germline assignment: CDR1 SGHRS and CDR2 YFSETQ. Only a few counts were recorded for this clone. No antigen is known for it. PCR involved 60 Vbeta and 13 Jbeta primers. Profiling relied on immunoSEQ multiplex PCR, and the TCRdb table lists in-frame clones only, not all of them. Among 70,000 or so clones, roughly 70% were seen once, and the ten largest hold approximately 11%. Study outcomes and limitations: Earlier findings revealed that most TCR beta V segments proved productive either about 87% or about 30% of the time. A reported reduction in N-insertions relative to the roughly 700-donor mean was seen in an Asian-associated ancestry cluster in a later analysis.

The chain carries TRBV5-1 and TRBJ2-1; TRBD2 aligns across 9 bases. The sample comprised PBMCs. The receptor was isolated from a woman aged 25-40 years in good health and CMV-seronegative. The CDR3: CASSLGTSSHEQFF. CDR3 in DNA: TGCGCCAGCAGCTTAGGGACTAGCTCACATGAGCAGTTCTTC.